A single sample gave rise to the 2 T cell receptor beta chains below, sequenced in a study of tumor and adjacent non-tumor tissue in lung cancer. The library came from three nested PCR rounds adapted from ARM-PCR protocols. TCRdb recomputed calls from the multiplex PCR reads with MiXCR, one row per CDR3 protein. The repertoire holds 85,000 to 100,000 distinct CDR3 sequences, with less than 80% as singletons. The template was RNA from unsorted bulk tissue. Source material: lung tumor tissue. Every receptor here comes from a man aged 55 to 70 with non-small cell lung cancer.

The sample holds one count of this clonotype. This may arise from a read error, as a much more abundant clone is one base away. The V and J genes are TRBV20-1 and TRBJ2-7; 9 positions match TRBD2. The CDR3 spans 15 residues. Germline V gene sequence: CDR1 DFQATT, CDR2 SNEGSKA (reference sequence). The CDR3 region has the DNA TGCAGTGCTAGAGATCTACGACTAGCGGTCTACAAGCAGTACTTC. Translated, it gives CSARDLRLAVYKQYF.

The V gene is TRBV20-1, the J gene TRBJ1-2; 8 bases map to TRBD1. J lost 4 bases, V lost 6 bases, and 10 bases had no gene match. The CDR3 length is 14 residues. From germline, CDR1 is DFQATT and CDR2 SNEGSKA (reference sequence). CDR3 residues: CSAADRGGGYGYTF. The CDR3 DNA follows: TGCAGTGCCGCAGACAGGGGTGGGGGCTATGGCTACACCTTC.